Each of the 7 T cell receptor beta chains below was sequenced from the same sample in a study of molecular identifiers for immune sequencing clone quantification. One entry per CDR3 protein results from TCRdb running MiXCR on the PCR reads. Among over 600,000 distinct CDR3 sequences listed, nearly 20% were seen once. The sample was naive CD8+ T cells from blood, with Jurkat cell RNA spiked in. Noted subset: FACS-sorted CD8+CD4-CCR7+CD45RA+ naive T cells. The receptors derive from a human donor in good health. Some libraries in this study had Jurkat cell RNA spiked in.

The genes are TRBV29-1 and TRBJ2-7; TRBD1 agrees at 7 bases. Unmatched junction bases numbered 9, after V lost 7 bases and J lost 3 bases. CDR1 SQVTM and CDR2 ANQGSEA come from the germline V gene. The CDR3 contains 13 residues. CDR3: CSAQGSGGYEQYF. The CDR3, as DNA: TGCAGCGCTCAAGGGTCAGGGGGCTACGAGCAGTACTTC.

This clonotype was detected only a few times. The V and J genes are TRBV4-1 and TRBJ2-3; 10 positions agree with TRBD1. The V segment lost 3 bases and the J segment 1 base; nucleotides outside the gene matches: 7. CDR1 and CDR2 from the germline V gene are MGHRA and YSYEKL. The CDR3 spans 17 residues. CDR3 in DNA: TGCGCCAGCAGCCATTTCGCTGGACAGGGGGGCACAGATACGCAGTATTTT. Translated: CASSHFAGQGGTDTQYF.

This clonotype was observed a few times. V usage is TRBV24-1 and J usage is TRBJ2-1; D gene unclear. Germline V gene sequence: CDR1 KGHDR, CDR2 SFDVKD. The CDR3 runs 17 residues. Trimming stripped 0 bases from V and 3 bases from J, with 14 bases between. The CDR3 nucleotides read TGTGCCACCAGTGATTTGCCCCGGTCCACTTACTACAATGAGCAGTTCTTC. Translation gives CATSDLPRSTYYNEQFF.

This clonotype was detected ten times or more. The chain uses TRBV7-6 and TRBJ1-1; D ambiguous. Germline CDR1 and CDR2: SGHVS and FNYEAQ. The CDR3 contains 13 residues. Trimming removed 4 bases from V and 4 bases from J, with 10 bases in between. The CDR3 loop reads CASSWQIATEAFF. In nucleotides, the CDR3 is TGTGCCAGCAGCTGGCAAATCGCCACTGAAGCTTTCTTT.

This clonotype was detected a few times. The chain combines TRBV5-4 with TRBJ1-2, with D hard to call. Germline V gene data show CDR1 as SGHNT and CDR2 as YYREEE (reference sequence). V was shortened by 4 bases and J by 4 bases, with 14 bases between the two germline ends. This CDR3 comprises 14 residues. CDR3 DNA: TGTGCCAGCAGCACGGGCGACGGGCTCTATGGCTACACCTTC. It yields the protein CASSTGDGLYGYTF. Variable domain in full (rest from reference TRBV5-4 and TRBJ1-2): ETGVTQSPTHLIKTRGQQVTLRCSSQSGHNTVSWYQQALGQGPQFIFQYYREEENGRGNFPPRFSGLQFPNYSSELNVNALELDDSALYLCASSTGDGLYGYTFGSGTRLTVV.

This clonotype was seen ten or more times. The V call is TRBV2, the J call TRBJ2-2, with 9 bases identical to TRBD1. Germline CDR1 SNHLY, CDR2 FYNNEI. Unmatched junction bases numbered 6, after V lost 7 bases and J lost 3 bases. The CDR3 loop spans 15 amino acids. CDR3 in amino acids: CASTPGQGYTGELFF. Here the CDR3 DNA reads TGTGCCAGCACCCCGGGACAGGGCTACACCGGGGAGCTGTTTTTT.

This clonotype was observed at least ten times. One end of the junction does not line up with germline, which may come from a read error. The rearrangement links TRBV6-1 to TRBJ1-5; D is undetermined. Germline-derived CDR1 and CDR2 are MNHNS and SASEGT. This CDR3 contains 17 residues. The CDR3: CASSEDPMGYSNQPQHF. The CDR3 nucleotides are TGTGCCAGCAGCGAAGACCCGATGGGTTATAGCAATCAGCCCCAGCATTTT.